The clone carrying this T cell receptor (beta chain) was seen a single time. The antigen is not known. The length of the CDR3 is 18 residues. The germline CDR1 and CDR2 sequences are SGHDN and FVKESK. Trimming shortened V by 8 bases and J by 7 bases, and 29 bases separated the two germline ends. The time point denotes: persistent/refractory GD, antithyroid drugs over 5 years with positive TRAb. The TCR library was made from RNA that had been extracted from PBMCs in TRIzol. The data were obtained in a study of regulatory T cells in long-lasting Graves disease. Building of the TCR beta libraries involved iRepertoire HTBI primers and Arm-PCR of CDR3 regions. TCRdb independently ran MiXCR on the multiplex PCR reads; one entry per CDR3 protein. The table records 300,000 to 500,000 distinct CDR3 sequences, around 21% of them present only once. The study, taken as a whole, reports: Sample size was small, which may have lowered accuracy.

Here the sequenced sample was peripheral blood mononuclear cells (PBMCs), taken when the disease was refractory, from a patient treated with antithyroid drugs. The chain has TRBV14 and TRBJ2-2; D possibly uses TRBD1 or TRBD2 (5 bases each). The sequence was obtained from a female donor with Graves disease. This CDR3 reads CASSPGRAETGTSGELFF. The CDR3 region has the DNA TGTGCCAGCTCCCCCGGACGGGCCGAAACCGGGACGAGCGGGGAGCTGTTTTTT.